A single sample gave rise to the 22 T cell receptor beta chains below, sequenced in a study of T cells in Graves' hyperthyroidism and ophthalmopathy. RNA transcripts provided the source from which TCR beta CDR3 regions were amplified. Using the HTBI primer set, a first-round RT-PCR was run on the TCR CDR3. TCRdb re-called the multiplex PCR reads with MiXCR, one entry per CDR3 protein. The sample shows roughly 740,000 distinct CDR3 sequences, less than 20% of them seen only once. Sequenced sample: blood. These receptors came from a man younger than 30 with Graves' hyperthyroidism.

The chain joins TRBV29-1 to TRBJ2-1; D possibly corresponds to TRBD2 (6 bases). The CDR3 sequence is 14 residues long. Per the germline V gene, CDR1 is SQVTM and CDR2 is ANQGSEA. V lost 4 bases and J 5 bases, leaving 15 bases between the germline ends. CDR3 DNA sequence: TGCAGCGTTGTAGGAGCGGGCGGCCACAATGAGCAGTTCTTC. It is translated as CSVVGAGGHNEQFF.

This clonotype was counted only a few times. CDR3 sequence: CASSSGTLVQTDTQYF. The CDR3 DNA sequence: TGTGCCAGCAGCTCCGGGACTCTGGTCCAAACAGATACGCAGTATTTT. The gene calls are TRBV7-3 and TRBJ2-3; D might be TRBD2 (6 bases). V was pared by 4 bases and J by 3 bases, with 17 bases between. Germline CDR1 is SGHTA and CDR2 is FQGTGA. This CDR3 has 16 amino acids.

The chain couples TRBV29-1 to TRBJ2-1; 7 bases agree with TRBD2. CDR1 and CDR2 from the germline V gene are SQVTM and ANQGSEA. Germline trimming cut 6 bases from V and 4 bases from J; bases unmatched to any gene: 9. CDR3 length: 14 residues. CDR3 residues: CSVASSGIYNEQFF. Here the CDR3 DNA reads TGCAGCGTCGCCTCTAGCGGAATATACAATGAGCAGTTCTTC.

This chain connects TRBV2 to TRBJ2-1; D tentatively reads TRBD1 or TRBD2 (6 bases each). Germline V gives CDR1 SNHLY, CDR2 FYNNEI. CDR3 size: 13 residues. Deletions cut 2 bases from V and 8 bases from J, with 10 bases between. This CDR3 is CASSEPGGDEQFF. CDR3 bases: TGTGCCAGCAGTGAACCCGGGGGCGATGAGCAGTTCTTC.

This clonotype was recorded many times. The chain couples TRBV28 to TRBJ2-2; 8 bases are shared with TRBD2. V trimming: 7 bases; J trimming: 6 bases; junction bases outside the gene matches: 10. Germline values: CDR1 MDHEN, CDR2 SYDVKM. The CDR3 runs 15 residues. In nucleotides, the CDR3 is TGTGCCAGCACCTTAAGCGGGAGAGCTTCCGGGGAGCTGTTTTTT. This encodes CASTLSGRASGELFF.

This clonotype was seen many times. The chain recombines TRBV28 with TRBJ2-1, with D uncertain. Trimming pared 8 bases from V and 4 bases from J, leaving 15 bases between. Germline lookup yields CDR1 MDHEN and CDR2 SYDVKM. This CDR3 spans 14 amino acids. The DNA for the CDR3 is TGTGCCAGCCGTGAGGCACCACCTTACAATGAGCAGTTCTTC. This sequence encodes CASREAPPYNEQFF.

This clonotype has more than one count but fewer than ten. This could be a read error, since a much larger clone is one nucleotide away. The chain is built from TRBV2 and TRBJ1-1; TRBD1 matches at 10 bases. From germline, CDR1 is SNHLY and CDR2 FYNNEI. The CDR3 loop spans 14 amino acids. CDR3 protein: CAGRTGQGMSKAFF. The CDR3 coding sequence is TGTGCCGGCAGGACGGGACAGGGGATGTCTAAAGCTTTCTTT.

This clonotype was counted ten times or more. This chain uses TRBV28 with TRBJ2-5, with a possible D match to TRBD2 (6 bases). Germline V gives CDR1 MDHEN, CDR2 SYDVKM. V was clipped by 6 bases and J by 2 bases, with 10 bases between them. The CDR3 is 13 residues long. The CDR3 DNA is TGTGCCAGCAGCCAGACTAGTCAAGAGACCCAGTACTTC. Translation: CASSQTSQETQYF.

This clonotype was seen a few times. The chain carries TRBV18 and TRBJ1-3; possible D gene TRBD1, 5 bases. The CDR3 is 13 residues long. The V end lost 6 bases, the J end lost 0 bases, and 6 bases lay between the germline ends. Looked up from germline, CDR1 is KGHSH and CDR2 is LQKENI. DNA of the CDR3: TGTGCCAGCTCGGACATCTCTGGAAACACCATATATTTT. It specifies CASSDISGNTIYF. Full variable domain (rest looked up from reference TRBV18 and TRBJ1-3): NAGVMQNPRHLVRRRGQEARLRCSPMKGHSHVYWYRQLPEEGLKFMVYLQKENIIDESGMPKERFSAEFPKEGPSILRIQQVVRGDSAAYFCASSDISGNTIYFGEGSWLTVV.

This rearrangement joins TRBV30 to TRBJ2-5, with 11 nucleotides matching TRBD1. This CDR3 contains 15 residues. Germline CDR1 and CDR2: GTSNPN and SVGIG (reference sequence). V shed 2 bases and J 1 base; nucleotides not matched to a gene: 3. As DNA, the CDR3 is TGTGCCTGGAGTCCCGGGACAGGGGGCCAAGAGACCCAGTACTTC. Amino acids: CAWSPGTGGQETQYF. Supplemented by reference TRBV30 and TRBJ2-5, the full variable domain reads SQTIHQWPATLVQPVGSPLSLECTVEGTSNPNLYWYRQAAGRGLQLLFYSVGIGQISSEVPQNLSASRPQDRQFILSSKKLLLSDSGFYLCAWSPGTGGQETQYFGPGTRLLVL.

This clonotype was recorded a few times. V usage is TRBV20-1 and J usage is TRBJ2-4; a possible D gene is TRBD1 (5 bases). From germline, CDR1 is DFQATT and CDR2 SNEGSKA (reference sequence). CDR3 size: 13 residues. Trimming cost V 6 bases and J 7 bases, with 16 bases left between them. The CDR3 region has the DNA TGCAGTGCCAGTCCCAGGGAAGTCAACATTCAGTACTTC. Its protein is CSASPREVNIQYF.

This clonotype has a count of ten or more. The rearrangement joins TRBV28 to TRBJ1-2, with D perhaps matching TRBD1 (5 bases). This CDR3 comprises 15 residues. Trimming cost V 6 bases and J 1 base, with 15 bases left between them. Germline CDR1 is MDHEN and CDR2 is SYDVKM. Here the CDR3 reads CASSPGWGFNYGYTF. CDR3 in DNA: TGTGCCAGCAGCCCGGGTTGGGGGTTTAACTATGGCTACACCTTC.

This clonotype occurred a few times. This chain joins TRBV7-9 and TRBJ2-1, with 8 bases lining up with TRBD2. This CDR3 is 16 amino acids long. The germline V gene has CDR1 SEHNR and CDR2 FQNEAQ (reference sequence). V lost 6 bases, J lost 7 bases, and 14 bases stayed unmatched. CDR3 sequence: CASRSLGAGETNEQFF. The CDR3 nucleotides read TGTGCCAGCAGGTCCTTAGGAGCGGGAGAAACAAATGAGCAGTTCTTC.

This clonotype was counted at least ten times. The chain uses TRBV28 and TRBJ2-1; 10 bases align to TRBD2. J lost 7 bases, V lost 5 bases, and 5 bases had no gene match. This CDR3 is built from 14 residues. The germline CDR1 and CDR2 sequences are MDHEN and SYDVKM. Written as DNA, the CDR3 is TGTGCCAGCAGTCCCACGGGACTAGCGAATGAGCAGTTCTTC. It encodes CASSPTGLANEQFF.

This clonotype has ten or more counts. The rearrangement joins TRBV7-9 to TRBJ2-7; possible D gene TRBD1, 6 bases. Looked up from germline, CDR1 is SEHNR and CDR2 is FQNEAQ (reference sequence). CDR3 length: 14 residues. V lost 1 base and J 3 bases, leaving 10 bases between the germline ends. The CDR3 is CASSLGQVDYEQYF. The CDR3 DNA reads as TGTGCCAGCAGCTTAGGACAGGTCGACTACGAGCAGTACTTC.

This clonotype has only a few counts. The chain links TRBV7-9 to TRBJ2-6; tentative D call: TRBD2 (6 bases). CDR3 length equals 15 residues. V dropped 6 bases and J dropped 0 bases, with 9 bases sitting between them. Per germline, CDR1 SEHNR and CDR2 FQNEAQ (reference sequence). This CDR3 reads CASRKTSSGANVLTF. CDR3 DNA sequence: TGTGCCAGCAGGAAGACTAGCTCTGGGGCCAACGTCCTGACTTTC.

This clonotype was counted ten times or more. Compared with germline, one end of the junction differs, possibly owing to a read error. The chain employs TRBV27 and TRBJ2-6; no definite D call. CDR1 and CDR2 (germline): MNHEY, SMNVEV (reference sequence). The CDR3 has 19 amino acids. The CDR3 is CASSPRAPYVSSVANVLTF. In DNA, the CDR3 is TGTGCCAGCAGTCCTCGGGCCCCTTATGTCAGCTCTGTGGCCAACGTCCTGACTTTC.

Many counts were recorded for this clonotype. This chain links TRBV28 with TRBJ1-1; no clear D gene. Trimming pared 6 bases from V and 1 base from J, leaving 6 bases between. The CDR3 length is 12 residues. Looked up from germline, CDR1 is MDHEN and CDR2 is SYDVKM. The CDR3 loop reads CASRMGNTEAFF. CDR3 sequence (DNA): TGTGCCAGCAGAATGGGGAACACTGAAGCTTTCTTT.

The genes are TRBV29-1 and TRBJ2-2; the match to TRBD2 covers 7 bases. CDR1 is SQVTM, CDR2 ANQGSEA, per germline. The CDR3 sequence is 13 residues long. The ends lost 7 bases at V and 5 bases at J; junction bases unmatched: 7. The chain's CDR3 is CSARGGGTGELFF. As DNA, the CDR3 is TGCAGCGCCCGCGGGGGAGGGACCGGGGAGCTGTTTTTT.

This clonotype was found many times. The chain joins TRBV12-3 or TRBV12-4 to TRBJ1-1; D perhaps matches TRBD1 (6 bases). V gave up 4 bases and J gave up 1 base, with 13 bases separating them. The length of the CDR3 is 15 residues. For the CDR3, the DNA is TGTGCCAGCAGTTCTGCGGGGGCGACGAACACTGAAGCTTTCTTT. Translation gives CASSSAGATNTEAFF.

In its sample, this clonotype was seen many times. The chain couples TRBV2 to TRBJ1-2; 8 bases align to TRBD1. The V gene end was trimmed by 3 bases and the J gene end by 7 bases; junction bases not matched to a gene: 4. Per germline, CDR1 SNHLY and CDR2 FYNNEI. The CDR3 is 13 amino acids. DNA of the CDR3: TGTGCCAGCAGTGATTCCAGGGGGCTTGGCTACACCTTC. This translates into CASSDSRGLGYTF.

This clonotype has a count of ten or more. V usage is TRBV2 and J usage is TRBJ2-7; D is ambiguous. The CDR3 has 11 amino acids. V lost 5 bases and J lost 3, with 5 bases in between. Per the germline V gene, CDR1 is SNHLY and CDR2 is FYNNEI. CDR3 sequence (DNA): TGTGCCAGCAGTCAACGCTACGAGCAGTACTTC. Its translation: CASSQRYEQYF.